These 17 T cell receptor beta chains came from one sample sequenced in a study of T cell responses to AZD1222 COVID-19 vaccine. The table came from immunoSEQ multiplex PCR; TCRdb's copy has only in-frame clones and leaves some out. The profile shows fewer than 150,000 clones, over 90% of them singletons. The input for sequencing was peripheral blood, taken on day 0 of AZD1222 vaccination. These receptors were collected from an adult in good health.

This chain uses TRBV4-1 with TRBJ2-1, with 11 bases lining up with TRBD2. Per germline, CDR1 MGHRA and CDR2 YSYEKL. J lost 7 bases, V lost 3 bases, and 5 bases had no gene match. The CDR3 totals 15 residues. This CDR3 is CASSHSGGAGNEQFF. The CDR3 DNA sequence: TGCGCCAGCAGCCATAGCGGGGGGGCCGGGAATGAGCAGTTCTTC.

The rearrangement links TRBV7-6 to TRBJ2-3, with 9 positions matching TRBD2. Trimming took 5 bases from V and 1 from J; bases not matched to a gene: 7. Germline V gene data show CDR1 as SGHVS and CDR2 as FNYEAQ. The CDR3 spans 16 residues. CDR3 sequence reads: CASSALTSGRTDTQYF. Here the CDR3 DNA reads TGTGCCAGCAGCGCTCTAACTAGCGGGCGCACAGATACGCAGTATTTT.

The chain carries TRBV2 and TRBJ2-2; possible D gene TRBD1, 5 bases. Germline V gives CDR1 SNHLY, CDR2 FYNNEI. There are 15 residues in the CDR3. Trimming removed 4 bases from V and 0 bases from J, with 9 bases in between. Written as DNA, the CDR3 is TGTGCCAGCAGTGGGGGCATTTCGAACACCGGGGAGCTGTTTTTT. Its protein product is CASSGGISNTGELFF.

The V call is TRBV7-3, the J call TRBJ2-1; TRBD2 agrees at 8 bases. The CDR3 has 16 amino acids. CDR1 is SGHTA, CDR2 FQGTGA, per germline. J gave up 2 bases and V 2 bases, and 5 bases lay outside the gene matches. CDR3 coding DNA: TGTGCCAGCAGCTTAGTCAGCGGGGGAACCTACAATGAGCAGTTCTTC. Translating gives CASSLVSGGTYNEQFF.

This clone was detected only once. The chain is built from TRBV4-1 and TRBJ1-1; TRBD1 might be the D (5 bases). The germline gives CDR1 MGHRA, CDR2 YSYEKL. The V gene lost 1 base and the J gene lost 3 bases, with 12 bases spanning the gap. There are 15 residues in the CDR3. CDR3 loop: CASSQVLVGDTEAFF. CDR3 DNA: TGCGCCAGCAGCCAAGTACTCGTGGGGGACACTGAAGCTTTCTTT.

The chain carries TRBV7-8 and TRBJ1-3; D gene uncertain. CDR1 is SGHVS and CDR2 is FQNEAQ in the germline V gene. The CDR3 has 14 amino acids. V was pared by 6 bases and J by 0 bases, with 9 bases between. The CDR3 bases are TGTGCCAGCAGGGGTGTCTCCTCTGGAAACACCATATATTTT. Translated: CASRGVSSGNTIYF.

This chain connects TRBV11-2 to TRBJ2-7; D is ambiguous. Trimming removed 1 base at V and 7 bases at J, with 17 bases between. CDR3 length: 15 residues. Germline CDR1 and CDR2: SGHAT and FQNNGV. The CDR3 DNA is TGTGCCAGCAGCTTAGCCCCTTCGGCCCCCTTTGAGCAGTACTTC. It encodes CASSLAPSAPFEQYF.

The V call is TRBV10-2, the J call TRBJ1-1, with a weak D call TRBD1 (6 bases). The germline V gene has CDR1 WSHSY and CDR2 SAAADI. V lost 4 bases to trimming and J lost 3 bases, with 9 bases between them. CDR3 length: 13 residues. CDR3 protein: CASSARGDTEAFF. Written as DNA, the CDR3 is TGCGCCAGCAGTGCCAGGGGAGACACTGAAGCTTTCTTT.

The rearrangement uses TRBV24-1 and TRBJ2-1; weak D call: TRBD2 (7 bases). CDR3 size: 14 residues. Trimming removed 4 bases from V and 7 bases from J, with 13 bases in between. The germline gives CDR1 KGHDR, CDR2 SFDVKD. The CDR3 spells CATSEGGRGNEQFF. In DNA, the CDR3 is TGTGCCACCAGTGAGGGGGGGCGCGGGAATGAGCAGTTCTTC.

This clone was seen only a few times. The chain has TRBV24-1 and TRBJ2-1, with 8 bases lining up with TRBD2. CDR3 length: 15 amino acids. V shed 9 bases, J shed 0 bases, and the junction held 6 bases outside the gene matches. Germline V gene lookup returns CDR1 KGHDR and CDR2 SFDVKD. The CDR3 bases are TGTGCCACCCAGCAGCGGGGGAGCTCCTACAATGAGCAGTTCTTC. Translating it yields CATQQRGSSYNEQFF.

The count of this clone is one. The rearrangement uses TRBV5-1 and TRBJ2-1, with 7 bases identical to TRBD1. The V gene's germline CDR1 is SGHRS and CDR2 YFSETQ. CDR3 length: 14 amino acids. The trim removed 7 bases at V and 6 bases at J, leaving 10 bases unmatched. For the CDR3, the DNA is TGCGCCAGCGAACCTACAGGGGATAGCAATGAGCAGTTCTTC. Encoded protein: CASEPTGDSNEQFF.

The rearrangement uses TRBV18 and TRBJ2-5, with a tentative D call TRBD1 (5 bases). The CDR3 length is 16 residues. V lost 1 base, J lost 2 bases, and 14 bases lay in between. Germline-derived CDR1 and CDR2 are KGHSH and LQKENI. The CDR3 protein is CASSPLPQRGQETQYF. CDR3 in DNA: TGTGCCAGCTCACCACTGCCCCAAAGGGGTCAAGAGACCCAGTACTTC.

This rearrangement joins TRBV18 to TRBJ1-1, with no clear D. CDR3 length: 13 amino acids. The germline CDR1 and CDR2 sequences are KGHSH and LQKENI. V shed 0 bases and J shed 7 bases, with 9 bases lying between them. The CDR3 sequence is CASSPPSFDEAFF. For the CDR3, the DNA is TGTGCCAGCTCACCACCGAGTTTTGATGAAGCTTTCTTT.

V and J are TRBV10-3 and TRBJ2-7; 11 bases are shared with TRBD2. With V trimmed by 4 bases and J by 4 bases, 3 bases remained unmatched. The CDR3 loop spans 14 amino acids. Per germline, CDR1 ENHRY and CDR2 SYGVKD. The DNA for the CDR3 is TGTGCCATCAGTGGTTCTAGCGGGGGGTACGAGCAGTACTTC. It codes for CAISGSSGGYEQYF.

This rearrangement joins TRBV10-2 to TRBJ2-1; D perhaps matches TRBD1 (6 bases). The germline CDR1 and CDR2 sequences are WSHSY and SAAADI. The ends were cut back, 7 bases at V and 0 bases at J, with 22 bases in the middle. The CDR3 runs to 18 residues. CDR3 DNA: TGCGCCAGCAAAAGAGAACTGGACGGACAGAGCTCCTACAATGAGCAGTTCTTC. This codes for CASKRELDGQSSYNEQFF.

This clone appeared a few times. In DNA form, the CDR3 reads TGTGCCAGCAGCGTAGCTCCAGGTAGCGGGGGTTACGAGCAGTACTTC. Translating gives CASSVAPGSGGYEQYF. The V and J genes are TRBV9 and TRBJ2-7; TRBD2 agrees at 9 bases. This CDR3 comprises 16 residues. Germline loops: CDR1 SGDLS, CDR2 YYNGEE. V trimming: 0 bases; J trimming: 4 bases; junction bases outside the gene matches: 8.

This sequence joins TRBV7-9 and TRBJ2-1, with 13 positions matching TRBD2. The length of the CDR3 is 17 residues. The ends lost 5 bases at V and 5 bases at J; junction bases unmatched: 9. The germline V gene encodes CDR1 SEHNR and CDR2 FQNEAQ (reference sequence). The CDR3 is CASSPRAGTSGDNEQFF. CDR3 DNA: TGTGCCAGCAGCCCAAGGGCCGGGACTAGCGGGGACAATGAGCAGTTCTTC. Full variable domain (rest looked up from reference TRBV7-9 and TRBJ2-1): DTGVSQNPRHKITKRGQNVTFRCDPISEHNRLYWYRQTLGQGPEFLTYFQNEAQLEKSRLLSDRFSAERPKGSFSTLEIQRTEQGDSAMYLCASSPRAGTSGDNEQFFGPGTRLTVL.